This T cell receptor beta chain was sequenced for a study of blood T cell repertoires in COVID-19. Study-level background: T cells, B-cell-depleted T cells, or PBMCs supplied cDNA or gDNA.

TCRdb's copy holds only in-frame clones and misses some; the assay was immunoSEQ multiplex PCR. The table lists more than 200,000 clones, about four fifths of them singletons. The V gene end was trimmed by 4 bases and the J gene end by 3 bases; junction bases not matched to a gene: 6. The V gene's germline CDR1 is SGHDT and CDR2 YYEEEE. This CDR3 is 15 amino acids long. V gene TRBV5-6 combines with J gene TRBJ2-2, with 7 bases lining up with TRBD2. The sequencing sample was made of peripheral blood. This clonotype was obtained from a woman aged 40 to 50 with active or convalescent COVID-19. The chain's CDR3 is CASSRGGTDTGELFF. CDR3 coding DNA: TGTGCCAGCAGCCGGGGAGGGACGGACACCGGGGAGCTGTTTTTT. The variable domain in full, completed from reference TRBV5-6 and TRBJ2-2, reads DAGVTQSPTHLIKTRGQQVTLRCSPKSGHDTVSWYQQALGQGPQFIFQYYEEEERQRGNFPDRFSGHQFPNYSSELNVNALLLGDSALYLCASSRGGTDTGELFFGEGSRLTVL.